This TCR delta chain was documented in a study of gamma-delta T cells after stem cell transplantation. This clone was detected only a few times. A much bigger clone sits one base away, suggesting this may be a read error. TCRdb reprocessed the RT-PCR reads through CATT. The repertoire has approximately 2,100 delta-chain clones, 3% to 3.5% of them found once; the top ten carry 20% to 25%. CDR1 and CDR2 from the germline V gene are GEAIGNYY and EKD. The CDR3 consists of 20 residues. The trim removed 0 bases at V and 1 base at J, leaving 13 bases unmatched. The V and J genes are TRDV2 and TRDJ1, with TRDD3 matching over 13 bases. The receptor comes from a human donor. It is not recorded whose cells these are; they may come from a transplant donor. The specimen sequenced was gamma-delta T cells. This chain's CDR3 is CACDTVTGGYAQSATDKLIF. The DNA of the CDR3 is TGTGCCTGTGACACCGTTACTGGGGGATACGCCCAAAGTGCCACCGATAAACTCATCTTT.